Listed below are T cell receptor beta chains from one sample, sequenced in a study of siplizumab effects on memory and regulatory T cells. The data were produced by immunoSEQ multiplex PCR, yet TCRdb's version contains in-frame clones alone and is incomplete. The sample contains about 100,000 clones, about 94% of which appear only once. The sequenced material came from non-Treg CD4+ T cells sorted from blood. All receptors derive from a human donor in good health. Each CDR3 is given without its conserved first and last residue.

V	length	J	CDR3
TRBV5-4	13	TRBJ1-1	ASSFQRGAYSSPS
TRBV9	13	TRBJ2-1	ASSQRTRGGNEQF
TRBV6-4	13	TRBJ2-1	ASRALAGSWNEQF
TRBV28	12	TRBJ2-7	ASRNTGQPYEQY
TRBV27	10	TRBJ2-3	ASSLRGDTQY
TRBV5-5	12	TRBJ2-4	ASSLKGTADIQY
TRBV25-1	10	TRBJ2-3	ASSEDPGGTY
TRBV27	12	TRBJ1-1	ASSSIGTPSGAF
TRBV9	13	TRBJ2-7	ASSVLDRGPSEQY
TRBV27	11	TRBJ2-1	ASSFTSGKWRF